The 17 T cell receptor beta chains listed next were all sequenced from one sample in a study of blood T cell dynamics during melanoma immunotherapy. Time point of the sample: pre-treatment baseline. Libraries were prepared by immunoSEQ multiplex PCR; TCRdb keeps only in-frame clonotypes and omits some of them. The sample lists nearly 3,500 clones, approximately 92% occurring once. Sequenced material: effector memory CD8+ T cells from blood, taken from a patient treated with checkpoint blockade. The receptors come from a human donor with melanoma.

J is TRBJ2-1 and V is TRBV28, with TRBD2 matching 11 bases. The CDR3 totals 15 residues. V lost 5 bases, J lost 7 bases, and 7 bases stayed unmatched. Germline V gene sequence: CDR1 MDHEN, CDR2 SYDVKM. The CDR3 DNA is TGTGCCAGCAGTAAGCCCGGGACTAGCGGTAATGAGCAGTTCTTC. Translating it yields CASSKPGTSGNEQFF.

J is TRBJ2-5 and V is TRBV27; 10 nucleotides line up with TRBD2. V gave up 5 bases and J gave up 2 bases; unmatched junction bases: 2. Germline loops: CDR1 MNHEY, CDR2 SMNVEV (reference sequence). The CDR3 has 14 residues. The CDR3 region has the DNA TGTGCCAGCAGTGGACTAGCGGATCAAGAGACCCAGTACTTC. Its translation is CASSGLADQETQYF.

The V call is TRBV27, the J call TRBJ2-7, with 8 bases lining up with TRBD2. The CDR3 has 13 amino acids. Germline-derived CDR1 and CDR2 are MNHEY and SMNVEV (reference sequence). V shed 3 bases and J 4 bases; nucleotides not matched to a gene: 2. The DNA for the CDR3 is TGTGCCAGCAGTTTCGGCGGGGGGTACGAGCAGTACTTC. The encoded protein is CASSFGGGYEQYF.

DNA for the CDR3: TGTGCCAGCAGTTTAAGTCGCAATGAGCAGTTCTTC. Encoded protein: CASSLSRNEQFF. The V gene is TRBV28, the J gene TRBJ2-1; D is unclear. The CDR3 has 12 residues. Germline CDR1 is MDHEN and CDR2 is SYDVKM. V was clipped by 2 bases and J by 6 bases, with 5 bases between them.

DNA of the CDR3: TGTGCCAGCAGCTTCAAATACAATGAGCAGTTCTTC. Translation gives CASSFKYNEQFF. This chain links TRBV7-8 with TRBJ2-1; D ambiguous. Germline lookup yields CDR1 SGHVS and CDR2 FQNEAQ. The CDR3 runs to 12 residues. V lost 3 bases, J lost 4 bases, and 4 bases lay in between.

The J gene is TRBJ2-1, the V gene TRBV27; TRBD2 matches 13 bases. With 6 bases clipped from V and 4 bases from J, the junction kept 6 bases outside the gene matches. The germline V gene has CDR1 MNHEY and CDR2 SMNVEV (reference sequence). CDR3 length: 16 residues. CDR3 amino acids: CASRILAGGPYNEQFF. The DNA of the CDR3 is TGTGCCAGCAGGATACTAGCGGGAGGGCCATACAATGAGCAGTTCTTC.

The rearrangement links TRBV18 to TRBJ1-4; D call uncertain. The CDR3 is 16 amino acids. Germline V lookup: CDR1 KGHSH, CDR2 LQKENI. Trimming removed 3 bases at V and 0 bases at J, with 11 bases between. Here the CDR3 DNA reads TGTGCCAGCTCACCGGGGAGCCGCGCAACTAATGAAAAACTGTTTTTT. It specifies CASSPGSRATNEKLFF.

This clone was counted a few times. V is TRBV19 and J is TRBJ2-7; 7 nucleotides line up with TRBD1. J was trimmed by 0 bases and V by 5 bases; bases with no gene match: 1. The CDR3 length is 13 residues. In germline, CDR1 is LNHDA, CDR2 SQIVND (reference sequence). The CDR3 region is CASSRDSSYEQYF. CDR3 DNA sequence: TGTGCCAGTAGTCGGGACAGCTCCTACGAGCAGTACTTC.

This rearrangement joins TRBV27 to TRBJ2-2; D uncertain. In germline, CDR1 is MNHEY, CDR2 SMNVEV (reference sequence). This CDR3 comprises 16 residues. Trimming cost V 5 bases and J 5 bases, with 18 bases left between them. The CDR3 is CASSGFRFDRTGELFF. The DNA for the CDR3 is TGTGCCAGCAGTGGGTTTCGATTCGATCGGACCGGGGAGCTGTTTTTT.

This clone came up once. The genes are TRBV28 and TRBJ2-7; 11 bases match TRBD2. This CDR3 is 17 amino acids long. V gave up 3 bases and J gave up 3 bases; unmatched junction bases: 10. Germline assignment: CDR1 MDHEN and CDR2 SYDVKM. The CDR3 here is CASSFTPGLAVHYEQYF. DNA for the CDR3: TGTGCCAGCAGTTTCACCCCGGGACTAGCGGTCCACTACGAGCAGTACTTC.

This clone was detected only once. V is TRBV9 and J is TRBJ2-3; D unresolved. Deletions cut 3 bases from V and 4 bases from J, with 3 bases between. The CDR3 spans 11 residues. Germline V lookup: CDR1 SGDLS, CDR2 YYNGEE. CDR3 amino acids: CASSASDTQYF. In DNA, the CDR3 is TGTGCCAGCAGCGCCTCAGATACGCAGTATTTT. Full variable domain (remainder filled in from reference TRBV9 and TRBJ2-3): DSGVTQTPKHLITATGQRVTLRCSPRSGDLSVYWYQQSLDQGLQFLIQYYNGEERAKGNILERFSAQQFPDLHSELNLSSLELGDSALYFCASSASDTQYFGPGTRLTVL.

V gene TRBV9 combines with J gene TRBJ1-2; 8 bases are shared with TRBD1. Germline V gene sequence: CDR1 SGDLS, CDR2 YYNGEE. The CDR3 is 16 residues long. The V and J ends lost 3 bases and 4 bases, in that order; junction bases with no gene match: 11. The CDR3, as DNA: TGTGCCAGCAGCGGGACAGGGAAGGGGCATGGCTATGGCTACACCTTC. It specifies CASSGTGKGHGYGYTF.

The chain carries TRBV19 and TRBJ1-1; D is unclear. This CDR3 comprises 12 residues. In germline, CDR1 is LNHDA, CDR2 SQIVND (reference sequence). V was clipped by 5 bases and J by 7 bases, with 11 bases between them. CDR3 nucleotides: TGTGCCAGTAGTGGCAGCGGGATTGAAGCTTTCTTT. Its translation is CASSGSGIEAFF.

The CDR3 loop reads CASSFRPFPYEQYF. The CDR3 nucleotides are TGTGCCAGCAGTTTTAGGCCGTTTCCCTACGAGCAGTACTTC. This sequence joins TRBV27 and TRBJ2-7, with D hard to call. The germline V and J ends were trimmed by 3 bases and 2 bases, with 11 bases remaining between them. The CDR3 covers 14 residues. Germline values: CDR1 MNHEY, CDR2 SMNVEV (reference sequence).

The chain combines TRBV9 with TRBJ2-3; no clear D gene. The CDR3 runs 14 residues. Germline lookup yields CDR1 SGDLS and CDR2 YYNGEE. The ends were cut back, 4 bases at V and 6 bases at J, with 15 bases in the middle. The CDR3 protein is CASSPLEHSDTQYF. The DNA of the CDR3 is TGTGCCAGCAGCCCTCTAGAGCACTCCGATACGCAGTATTTT. Filled out from reference TRBV9 and TRBJ2-3, the complete variable domain reads DSGVTQTPKHLITATGQRVTLRCSPRSGDLSVYWYQQSLDQGLQFLIQYYNGEERAKGNILERFSAQQFPDLHSELNLSSLELGDSALYFCASSPLEHSDTQYFGPGTRLTVL.

The chain joins TRBV13 to TRBJ2-3; 13 bases agree with TRBD2. The CDR3 totals 21 residues. Trimming removed 0 bases from V and 3 bases from J; junction bases left unmatched: 15. CDR1 and CDR2 from the germline V gene are PRHDT and FYEKMQ (reference sequence). CDR3 nucleotides: TGTGCCAGCAGCTTAGGCGGGAGGACTAGCGGGAGATCGTTAGGAACAGATACGCAGTATTTT. Translated: CASSLGGRTSGRSLGTDTQYF.

V gene TRBV4-3 combines with J gene TRBJ2-7; D call uncertain. From germline, CDR1 is LGHNA and CDR2 YSLEER. There are 14 residues in the CDR3. Trimming removed 0 bases from V and 3 bases from J, with 9 bases in between. CDR3 nucleotide sequence: TGCGCCAGCAGCCAAGACAGGCCCTACTACGAGCAGTACTTC. Encoded protein: CASSQDRPYYEQYF.